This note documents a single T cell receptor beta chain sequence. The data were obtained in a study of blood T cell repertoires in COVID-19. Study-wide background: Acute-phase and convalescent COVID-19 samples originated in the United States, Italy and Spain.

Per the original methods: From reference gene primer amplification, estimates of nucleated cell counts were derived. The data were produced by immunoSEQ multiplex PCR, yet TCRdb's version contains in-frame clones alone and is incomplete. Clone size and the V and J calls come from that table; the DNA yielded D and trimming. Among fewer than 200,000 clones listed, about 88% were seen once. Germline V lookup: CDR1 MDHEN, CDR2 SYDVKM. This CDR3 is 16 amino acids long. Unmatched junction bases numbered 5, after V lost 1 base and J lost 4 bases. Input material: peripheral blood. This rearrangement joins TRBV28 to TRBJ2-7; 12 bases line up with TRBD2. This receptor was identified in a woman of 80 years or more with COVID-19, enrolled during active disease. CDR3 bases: TGTGCCAGCAGTTTATCGGGACTAGCGGGTTCTTACGAGCAGTACTTC. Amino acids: CASSLSGLAGSYEQYF.